This TCR beta chain is from a study of CD8+ T cells in alopecia areata. Trimming shortened V by 0 bases and J by 1 base, and 13 bases separated the two germline ends. The CDR3 covers 16 residues. Germline-derived CDR1 and CDR2 are SGDLS and YYNGEE. Study findings and constraints: Across lesional scalp, and particularly alopecia totalis/universalis, clonality surpassed that of normal scalp. Patients showed less clear TCR sequence sharing than mice, possibly partly because of HLA diversity.

Extraction of RNA preceded its reverse transcription into cDNA, which served as the sequencing template. The repertoire was sequenced with immunoSEQ multiplex PCR; TCRdb's copy has only in-frame clones and lacks some. This sample has roughly 120,000 clones, with around 61% found just once. About this clone itself: What it binds is unknown.

The authors sorted CD4+ and CD8+ T cells from PBMCs. The receptor comes from a human donor in good health. Material: CD4+ T cells sorted from blood. This sequence joins TRBV9 and TRBJ1-1, with TRBD1 as a possible D gene (5 bases). CDR3 sequence reads: CASSVVAGDGNTEAFF. The CDR3 region has the DNA TGTGCCAGCAGCGTAGTCGCGGGGGATGGGAACACTGAAGCTTTCTTT.